Listed here are 15 T cell receptor beta chains from one sample, sequenced in a study of T-cell memory formation after mild COVID-19. TCRdb used MiXCR to reprocess the 5' RACE reads, holding one entry per CDR3 protein. Of under 90,000 distinct CDR3 sequences in the sample, approximately 14% were seen once. The sequenced sample was PBMCs or a T cell subset sorted from them (not recorded which). The receptors were gathered from an adult woman who had mild COVID-19 (a few samples of this study predate the infection). Cell type and time point are not known.

The rearrangement uses TRBV7-9 and TRBJ2-6, with D possibly TRBD2 on 6 matching bases. V gave up 5 bases and J gave up 0 bases, with 17 bases separating them. The CDR3 consists of 18 residues. CDR1 is SEHNR, CDR2 FQNEAQ, per germline (reference sequence). The chain's CDR3 is CASSPFPGVTSGANVLTF. CDR3 DNA: TGTGCCAGCAGCCCTTTCCCGGGGGTGACCTCTGGGGCCAACGTCCTGACTTTC.

This clonotype was seen a few times. The chain uses TRBV30 and TRBJ1-1; D is undetermined. Germline lookup yields CDR1 GTSNPN and CDR2 SVGIG (reference sequence). CDR3 length: 13 amino acids. Between the trimmed V and J ends, which lost 2 bases and 0 bases, there was a span of 7 bases. The CDR3 DNA reads as TGTGCCTGGAGTTTTGAGGTGAACACTGAAGCTTTCTTT. This gives the protein CAWSFEVNTEAFF. The full variable domain, its missing parts supplied by reference TRBV30 and TRBJ1-1, is SQTIHQWPATLVQPVGSPLSLECTVEGTSNPNLYWYRQAAGRGLQLLFYSVGIGQISSEVPQNLSASRPQDRQFILSSKKLLLSDSGFYLCAWSFEVNTEAFFGQGTRLTVV.

This clonotype is medium-sized within its sample. The chain combines TRBV4-1 with TRBJ2-7; 10 bases fit TRBD1. The V and J ends lost 5 bases and 5 bases, in that order; junction bases with no gene match: 15. CDR3 length: 17 residues. Per the germline V gene, CDR1 is MGHRA and CDR2 is YSYEKL. CDR3 DNA sequence: TGCGCCAGCAGCTTAAGTTGGACAGGGGGGGCAATCGACGAGCAGTACTTC. This translates into CASSLSWTGGAIDEQYF.

CDR3 loop: CASSSQGDTEAFF. CDR3 nucleotides: TGTGCCAGCAGCTCACAGGGCGACACTGAAGCTTTCTTT. The chain employs TRBV11-3 and TRBJ1-1; D is possibly TRBD1 (6 bases). Germline-derived CDR1 and CDR2 are SGHNT and YENEEA. Trimming left V 4 bases short and J 3 bases short, with 9 bases between. The CDR3 has 13 residues.

Only a few counts were recorded for this clonotype. The chain employs TRBV5-1 and TRBJ1-6, with 7 bases that match TRBD1. The CDR3 totals 15 residues. Germline CDR1 reads SGHRS; CDR2 reads YFSETQ. V was pared by 0 bases and J by 10 bases, with 7 bases of the junction left unmatched. The CDR3: CASSLATGVGSPLHF. In nucleotides, the CDR3 is TGCGCCAGCAGCTTGGCCACAGGGGTTGGGTCACCCCTCCACTTT.

V gene TRBV12-3 or TRBV12-4 combines with J gene TRBJ2-1, with a tentative D call TRBD1 (5 bases). The CDR3 runs to 14 residues. V lost 1 base to trimming and J lost 4 bases, with 8 bases between them. The CDR3 protein is CASSLGTFYNEQFF. Here the CDR3 DNA reads TGTGCCAGCAGTTTAGGGACATTTTACAATGAGCAGTTCTTC.

This clonotype was observed a few times. The rearrangement uses TRBV11-2 and TRBJ2-1; possible D gene TRBD2, 6 bases. This CDR3 is built from 15 residues. Germline values: CDR1 SGHAT, CDR2 FQNNGV. V shed 1 base and J shed 6 bases, with 13 bases lying between them. This CDR3 reads CASSLGGVEVNEQFF. The DNA for the CDR3 is TGTGCCAGCAGCTTAGGGGGGGTAGAGGTCAATGAGCAGTTCTTC.

Only a few counts were recorded for this clonotype. The rearrangement links TRBV19 to TRBJ2-3; TRBD2 is a possible D gene (5 bases). Deletions cut 4 bases from V and 6 bases from J, with 5 bases between. Germline CDR1 reads LNHDA; CDR2 reads SQIVND (reference sequence). CDR3 length equals 11 residues. DNA of the CDR3: TGTGCCAGTAGTAGAGGGGATACGCAGTATTTT. It encodes CASSRGDTQYF.

This clonotype was seen a few times. The chain uses TRBV24-1 and TRBJ2-1; 9 bases map to TRBD2. The V segment lost 3 bases and the J segment 7 bases; nucleotides outside the gene matches: 6. Germline values: CDR1 KGHDR, CDR2 SFDVKD. The CDR3 totals 15 residues. CDR3 region: CATSDPGTSMNEQFF. In DNA form, the CDR3 reads TGTGCCACCAGTGATCCCGGGACTAGCATGAATGAGCAGTTCTTC.

This clonotype has just a few counts. CDR3 residues: CASSPRVLGNTEAFF. DNA for the CDR3: TGTGCCAGCAGCCCGCGGGTCCTGGGGAACACTGAAGCTTTCTTT. V gene TRBV7-8 combines with J gene TRBJ1-1; D is unresolved. Trimming removed 5 bases at V and 1 base at J, with 14 bases between. There are 15 residues in the CDR3. In germline, CDR1 is SGHVS, CDR2 FQNEAQ. Drawing the rest from reference TRBV7-8 and TRBJ1-1, the complete variable domain is GAGVSQSPRYKVAKRGQDVALRCDPISGHVSLFWYQQALGQGPEFLTYFQNEAQLDKSGLPSDRFFAERPEGSVSTLKIQRTQQEDSAVYLCASSPRVLGNTEAFFGQGTRLTVV.

The rearrangement uses TRBV19 and TRBJ2-3; tentative D call: TRBD2 (6 bases). The CDR3 has 15 amino acids. Deletions cut 3 bases from V and 2 bases from J, with 12 bases between. Germline assignment: CDR1 LNHDA and CDR2 SQIVND (reference sequence). The CDR3: CASSIVGTPTDTQYF. CDR3 DNA: TGTGCCAGTAGTATCGTCGGGACTCCCACAGATACGCAGTATTTT.

V usage is TRBV5-1 and J usage is TRBJ2-5, with unresolved D. The CDR3 is made up of 17 amino acids. Germline CDR1 and CDR2: SGHRS and YFSETQ. V lost 4 bases to trimming and J lost 1 base, with 20 bases between them. The CDR3 here is CASSQPYSRRSQETQYF. In DNA form, the CDR3 reads TGCGCCAGCAGCCAACCTTATTCCCGTCGCAGCCAAGAGACCCAGTACTTC.

The chain has TRBV12-3 or TRBV12-4 and TRBJ2-5, with TRBD1 identical over 9 bases. The junction had 13 bases not matched to a gene; V was cut back by 6 bases and J by 5 bases. The CDR3 is made up of 16 amino acids. CDR3 sequence (DNA): TGTGCCAGCAGCCTCACCGGGACAGGGTATTTGGAGACCCAGTACTTC. Its translation: CASSLTGTGYLETQYF.

Only a few counts were recorded for this clonotype. The chain couples TRBV6-5 to TRBJ1-2; the D is unclear. V lost 5 bases and J lost 4, with 11 bases in between. The CDR3 contains 13 residues. Germline V gene data show CDR1 as MNHEY and CDR2 as SVGAGI. In DNA, the CDR3 is TGTGCCAGCAGTCGGCAGACCCTCTATGGCTACACCTTC. It codes for CASSRQTLYGYTF.

The chain couples TRBV11-2 to TRBJ2-5, with no clear D. The CDR3 contains 16 residues. V dropped 5 bases and J dropped 1 base, with 17 bases sitting between them. Germline V gives CDR1 SGHAT, CDR2 FQNNGV. The CDR3 protein is CASSVLNGHGQETQYF. The CDR3 region has the DNA TGTGCCAGCAGCGTGTTAAATGGGCACGGCCAAGAGACCCAGTACTTC.